This T cell receptor beta chain emerged from a study of CD8 T cells in ankylosing spondylitis. Findings and limits, study-wide: Certain motif variants had earlier appeared in reactive arthritis synovial fluid and blood. Fewer than 10 highly homologous variants made up a TCR beta motif that seemed to typify ankylosing spondylitis blood. Those disease-linked clones were CD8+; they were also relatively rare in peripheral blood.

In this sample, this clonotype turned up many times. Its matching antigen is unknown. After removal of 2 bases from V and 8 bases from J, the junction contained 5 bases not matched to a gene. The CDR3 loop spans 13 amino acids. TCRdb called the 5' RACE reads again in MiXCR, with one record for every CDR3 protein. In the table there are about 220,000 distinct CDR3 sequences, about 10% of which are singletons. This chain joins TRBV12-3 or TRBV12-4 and TRBJ1-2, with 7 bases that match TRBD1. This receptor was taken from a male donor with ankylosing spondylitis or in good health (not recorded which). Sequencing was performed on blood, either unsorted or a sorted T cell fraction (not recorded which). The CDR3 bases are TGTGCCAGCAGTTTAAGACAGGGAGAGGGCTACACCTTC. As protein: CASSLRQGEGYTF.